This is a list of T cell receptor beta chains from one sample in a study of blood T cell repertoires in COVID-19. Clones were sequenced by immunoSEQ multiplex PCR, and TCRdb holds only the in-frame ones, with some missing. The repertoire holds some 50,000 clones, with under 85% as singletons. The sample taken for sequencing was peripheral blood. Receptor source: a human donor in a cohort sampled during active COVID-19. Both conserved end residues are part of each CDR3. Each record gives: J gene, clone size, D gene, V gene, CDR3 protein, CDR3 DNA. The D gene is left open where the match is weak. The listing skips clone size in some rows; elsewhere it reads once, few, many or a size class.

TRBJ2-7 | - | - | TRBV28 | CASSRGREQYF | TGTGCCAGCAGCCGGGGGAGGGAGCAGTACTTC
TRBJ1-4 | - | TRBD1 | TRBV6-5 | CASSYSGRGNEKLFF | TGTGCCAGCAGTTACTCGGGCAGGGGGAATGAAAAACTGTTTTTT
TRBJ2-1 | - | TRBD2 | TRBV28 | CASGTTGVRGEQFF | TGTGCCAGCGGGACTACGGGCGTGAGGGGTGAGCAGTTCTTC
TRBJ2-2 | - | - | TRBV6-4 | CASSDGQNTGELFF | TGTGCCAGCAGTGACGGACAGAACACCGGGGAGCTGTTTTTT
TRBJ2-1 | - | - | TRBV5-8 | CASSLFPDEQFF | TGTGCCAGCAGCTTGTTCCCTGATGAGCAGTTCTTC
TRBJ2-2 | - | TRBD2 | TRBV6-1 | CASSVEGLAGGHLNTGELFF | TGTGCCAGCAGTGTGGAGGGACTAGCGGGGGGCCACTTGAACACCGGGGAGCTGTTTTTT
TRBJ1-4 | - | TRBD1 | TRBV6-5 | CASSMDRGKEKLFF | TGTGCCAGCAGTATGGACAGGGGGAAAGAAAAACTGTTTTTT
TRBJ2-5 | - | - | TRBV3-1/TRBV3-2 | CASSQSGVGGETQYF | TGTGCCAGCAGCCAATCCGGAGTCGGAGGAGAGACCCAGTACTTC
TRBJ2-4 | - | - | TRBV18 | CASSPQGQGIEDIQYF | TGTGCCAGCTCACCACAAGGGCAGGGAATAGAGGACATTCAGTACTTC
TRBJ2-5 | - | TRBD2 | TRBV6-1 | CASSDLAGGHETQYF | TGTGCCAGCAGTGACCTAGCGGGGGGCCACGAGACCCAGTACTTC
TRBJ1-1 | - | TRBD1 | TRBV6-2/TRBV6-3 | CASSYYRDRGLRTEAFF | TGTGCCAGCAGTTACTACCGGGACAGGGGTTTACGCACTGAAGCTTTCTTT
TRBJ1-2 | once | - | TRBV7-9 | CASSLGMGQGNYGYTF | TGTGCCAGCAGCTTAGGGATGGGGCAGGGAAACTATGGCTACACCTTC
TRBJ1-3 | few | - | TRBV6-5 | CASSSRVAGNTIYF | TGTGCCAGCAGTTCTCGGGTAGCGGGAAACACCATATATTTT
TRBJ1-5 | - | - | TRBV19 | CASSRQGNQPQHF | TGTGCCAGTAGCAGACAGGGCAATCAGCCCCAGCATTTT
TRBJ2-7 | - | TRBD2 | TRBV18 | CASSPLPGGEQYF | TGTGCCAGCTCACCACTGCCGGGGGGCGAGCAGTACTTC
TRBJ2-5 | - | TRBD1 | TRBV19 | CASSFGQATYQETQYF | TGTGCCAGTAGTTTCGGACAGGCTACGTACCAAGAGACCCAGTACTTC
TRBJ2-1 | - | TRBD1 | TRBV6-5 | CASRKGQGSYNEQFF | TGTGCCAGCAGGAAAGGACAGGGCTCCTACAATGAGCAGTTCTTC
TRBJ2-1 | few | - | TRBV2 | CASRRMSSSSGVEQFF | -
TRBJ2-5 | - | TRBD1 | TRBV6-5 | CASSRTGKETQYF | TGTGCCAGCAGCCGGACAGGGAAAGAGACCCAGTACTTC
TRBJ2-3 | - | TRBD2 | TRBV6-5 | CASTQLAGNTDTQYF | TGTGCCAGCACCCAACTAGCGGGGAACACAGATACGCAGTATTTT
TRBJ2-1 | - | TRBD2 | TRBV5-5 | CASSLDPVLAGVVSGEQFF | TGTGCCAGCAGCTTGGACCCGGTACTAGCGGGAGTTGTCAGCGGAGAGCAGTTCTTC
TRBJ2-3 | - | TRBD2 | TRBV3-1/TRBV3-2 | CASSQGGGSGDTQYF | TGTGCCAGCAGCCAAGGGGGCGGGAGCGGAGATACGCAGTATTTT
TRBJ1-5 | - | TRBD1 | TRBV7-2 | CASSFGGTGRNQPQHF | TGTGCCAGCAGCTTTGGGGGGACAGGGCGCAATCAGCCCCAGCATTTT
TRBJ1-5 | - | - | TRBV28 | CASSPGSAGNQPQHF | TGTGCCAGCAGTCCCGGCAGCGCGGGCAATCAGCCCCAGCATTTT
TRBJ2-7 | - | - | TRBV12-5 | CASGLDGGAYEQYF | TGTGCTAGTGGCCTCGACGGCGGAGCCTACGAGCAGTACTTC
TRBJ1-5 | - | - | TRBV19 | CASNSRGPNQPQHF | TGTGCCAGTAATAGCAGGGGCCCCAATCAGCCCCAGCATTTT
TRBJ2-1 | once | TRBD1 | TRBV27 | CASSFRTGIYNEQFF | TGTGCCAGCAGTTTCCGGACAGGGATCTACAATGAGCAGTTCTTC
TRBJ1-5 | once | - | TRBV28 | CASSFGGNSNQPQHF | TGTGCCAGCAGTTTTGGGGGGAATAGCAATCAGCCCCAGCATTTT
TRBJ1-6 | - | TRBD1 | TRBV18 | CASSLQGANRGSPLHF | TGTGCCAGCTCCCTACAGGGGGCCAATCGAGGTTCACCCCTCCACTTT
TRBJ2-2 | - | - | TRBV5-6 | CASSAVDIRELFF | TGTGCCAGCAGTGCGGTGGACATCAGGGAGCTGTTTTTT
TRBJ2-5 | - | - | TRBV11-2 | CASSLHSGGETQYF | TGTGCCAGCAGCTTACACTCTGGGGGGGAGACCCAGTACTTC
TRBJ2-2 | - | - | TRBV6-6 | CASSYGRGRDTGELFF | TGTGCCAGCAGTTACGGCAGGGGTCGGGACACCGGGGAGCTGTTTTTT
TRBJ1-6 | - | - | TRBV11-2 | CASSLDRGGSYNSPLHF | TGTGCCAGCAGCTTAGATCGGGGAGGGTCCTATAATTCACCCCTCCACTTT
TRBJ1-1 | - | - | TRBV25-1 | CASSSQGVGTEAFF | TGTGCCAGCTCTAGTCAAGGGGTGGGCACTGAAGCTTTCTTT
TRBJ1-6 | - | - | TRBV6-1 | CASSEIGWWADNSPLHF | TGTGCCAGCAGTGAAATAGGATGGTGGGCAGATAATTCACCCCTCCACTTT
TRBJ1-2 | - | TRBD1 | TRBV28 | CASSLVQGGGYTF | TGTGCCAGCAGTTTAGTACAGGGGGGAGGCTACACCTTC
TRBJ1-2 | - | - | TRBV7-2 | CASSLDRSGDYGYTF | TGTGCCAGCAGCCTTGACAGGTCAGGCGACTATGGCTACACCTTC
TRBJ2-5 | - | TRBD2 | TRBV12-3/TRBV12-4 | CASRTTSGETQYF | TGTGCCAGCAGGACGACTAGCGGAGAGACCCAGTACTTC
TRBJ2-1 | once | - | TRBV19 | CASTPRGRGPYNEQFF | TGTGCCAGTACCCCCCGGGGCAGGGGCCCCTACAATGAGCAGTTCTTC
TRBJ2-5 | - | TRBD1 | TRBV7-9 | CASSFGRGREETQYF | TGTGCCAGCAGCTTTGGCAGGGGGCGCGAAGAGACCCAGTACTTC
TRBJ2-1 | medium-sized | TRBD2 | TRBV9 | CASSDGGGSSDEQFF | TGTGCCAGCAGCGACGGAGGCGGGAGTTCAGATGAGCAGTTCTTC
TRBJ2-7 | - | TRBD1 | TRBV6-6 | CASRGQNYEQYF | TGTGCCAGCAGGGGACAGAACTACGAGCAGTACTTC
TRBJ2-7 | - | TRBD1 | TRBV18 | CASSPPRGLPYGEQYF | TGTGCCAGCTCACCACCGAGGGGGCTCCCCTATGGAGAGCAGTACTTC
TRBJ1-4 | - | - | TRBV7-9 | CASSYRRNGGGDEKLFF | TGTGCCAGCAGCTACCGTAGGAACGGGGGTGGAGATGAAAAACTGTTTTTT
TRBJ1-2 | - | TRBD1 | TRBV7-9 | CASSLDPGGYGYTF | TGTGCCAGCAGCTTAGACCCAGGGGGCTATGGCTACACCTTC
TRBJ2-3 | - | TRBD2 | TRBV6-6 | CASSDTTSGRIDTQYF | TGTGCCAGCAGCGACACGACTAGCGGGAGAATAGATACGCAGTATTTT
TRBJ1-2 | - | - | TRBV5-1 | CASSLAGATNYGYTF | TGCGCCAGCAGCTTGGCAGGCGCTACTAACTATGGCTACACCTTC
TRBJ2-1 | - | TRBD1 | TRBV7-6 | CASSFVQGGNEQFF | TGTGCCAGCAGCTTTGTACAGGGGGGTAATGAGCAGTTCTTC
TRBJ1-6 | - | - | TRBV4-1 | CASSQGASYNSPLHF | TGCGCCAGCAGCCAGGGAGCGTCCTATAATTCACCCCTCCACTTT
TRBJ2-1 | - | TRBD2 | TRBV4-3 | CASSLLAGGFDEQFF | TGCGCCAGCAGCCTATTAGCGGGAGGCTTCGATGAGCAGTTCTTC
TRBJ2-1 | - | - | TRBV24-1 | CATSDLGADNEQFF | TGTGCCACCAGTGATTTGGGCGCGGACAATGAGCAGTTCTTC
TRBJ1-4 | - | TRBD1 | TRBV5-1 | CASREMGQSNEKLFF | TGCGCCAGCAGAGAGATGGGACAGTCTAATGAAAAACTGTTTTTT
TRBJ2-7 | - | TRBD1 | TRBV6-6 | CASSYRQGTGAYEQYF | TGTGCCAGCAGTTACCGGCAGGGGACAGGGGCCTACGAGCAGTACTTC
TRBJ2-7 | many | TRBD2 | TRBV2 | CASSDHLGTSGNSYEQYF | TGTGCCAGCAGTGACCATCTAGGGACTAGCGGGAACTCCTACGAGCAGTACTTC